This T cell receptor beta chain was sequenced in a study of cytomegalovirus exposure and HLA in healthy donors. Overall study results and limits: Trimming of TCR beta V- and J-genes showed a link, identified in a later analysis, to a missense DCLRE1C variant. TCR beta chains numbering approximately 150 were designated cytomegalovirus-associated. The authors later found most CMV-associated TCR beta chains appeared HLA-restricted.

Primers for the PCR totalled 60 Vbeta and 13 Jbeta. Sequenced by immunoSEQ multiplex PCR; TCRdb stores in-frame clones only, minus some. The table lists 98,000 or so clones, over 75% of them singletons. Germline-derived CDR1 and CDR2 are MDHEN and SYDVKM. Germline trimming cut 7 bases from V and 2 bases from J; bases unmatched to any gene: 9. The CDR3 is 15 residues long. Concerning this clone itself: Antigen: not known.

The sample was PBMCs. This chain connects TRBV28 to TRBJ2-3, with 7 bases that match TRBD1. This clonotype originated in a young woman in good health and CMV-seropositive. The CDR3 DNA is TGTGCCAGCAACATACAGGGGTTGAACACAGATACGCAGTATTTT. Its translation is CASNIQGLNTDTQYF.